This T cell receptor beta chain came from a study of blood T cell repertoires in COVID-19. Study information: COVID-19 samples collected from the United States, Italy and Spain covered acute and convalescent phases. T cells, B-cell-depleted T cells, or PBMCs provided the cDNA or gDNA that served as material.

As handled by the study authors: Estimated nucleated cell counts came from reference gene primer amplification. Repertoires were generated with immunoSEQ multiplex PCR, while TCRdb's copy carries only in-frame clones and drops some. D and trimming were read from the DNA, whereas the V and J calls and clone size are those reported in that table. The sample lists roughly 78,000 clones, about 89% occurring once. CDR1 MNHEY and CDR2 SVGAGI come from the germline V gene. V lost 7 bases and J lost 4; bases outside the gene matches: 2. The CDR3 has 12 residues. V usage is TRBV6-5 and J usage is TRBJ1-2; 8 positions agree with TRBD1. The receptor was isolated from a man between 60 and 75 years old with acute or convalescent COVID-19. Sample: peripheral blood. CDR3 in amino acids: CASTGGSYGYTF. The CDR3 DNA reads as TGTGCCAGCACAGGGGGCAGCTATGGCTACACCTTC.